This T cell receptor beta chain came from a study of shared clonotypes between healthy human individuals. Study observations and caveats: Shared clonotypes: about 5% naive CD4, under 4% naive CD8, 2.3% memory CD4, about 0.4% memory CD8. In this cohort, only blood was sampled, and tissue repertoires likely differ. Against clonotypes common to all four donors, non-shared ones had lower generation probabilities.

In the case of this clone: Its antigen is still unknown.

Across several immunoSEQ plates, the genomic DNA of each subset was split evenly. The protocol was immunoSEQ multiplex PCR, while the TCRdb copy is restricted to in-frame clones and leaves out a portion. The data contain about 1.1 million clones, 70% to 80% of them seen just once; the ten biggest clones take up more than 0.85%. CDR1 is SNHLY, CDR2 FYNNEI, per germline. This CDR3 has 18 residues. V dropped 6 bases and J dropped 2 bases, with 22 bases sitting between them. This sequence joins TRBV2 and TRBJ1-4, with D perhaps TRBD1 (5 bases). Sequencing was carried out using memory CD4+ T cells from PBMCs. Subset noted: CD45RA-negative fraction. The clonotype was recovered from a man aged 18 to 29 in good health. Some clones in this sample may be carry-over from other donors' samples. The CDR3 here is CASSPLSPGSGTNEKLFF. CDR3 in DNA: TGTGCCAGCAGCCCCCTTTCCCCAGGGAGCGGCACTAATGAAAAACTGTTTTTT.